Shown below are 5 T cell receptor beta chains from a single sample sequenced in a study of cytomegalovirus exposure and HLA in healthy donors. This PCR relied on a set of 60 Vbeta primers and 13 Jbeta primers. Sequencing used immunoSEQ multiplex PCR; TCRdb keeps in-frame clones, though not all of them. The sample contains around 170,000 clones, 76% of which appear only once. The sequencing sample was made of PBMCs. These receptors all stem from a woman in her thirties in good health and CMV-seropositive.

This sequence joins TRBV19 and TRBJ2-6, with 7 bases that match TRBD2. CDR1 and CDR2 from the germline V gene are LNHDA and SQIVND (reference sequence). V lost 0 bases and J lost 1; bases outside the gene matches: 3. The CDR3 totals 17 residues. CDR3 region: CASSIDGRGSGANVLTF. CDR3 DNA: TGTGCCAGTAGTATAGATGGGAGGGGTTCTGGGGCCAACGTCCTGACTTTC.

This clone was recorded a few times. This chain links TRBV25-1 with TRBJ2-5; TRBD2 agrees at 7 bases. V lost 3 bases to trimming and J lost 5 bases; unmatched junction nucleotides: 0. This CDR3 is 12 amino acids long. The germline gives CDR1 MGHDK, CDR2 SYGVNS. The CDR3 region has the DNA TGTGCCAGCAGTGACGGGGGGGAGACCCAGTACTTC. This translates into CASSDGGETQYF. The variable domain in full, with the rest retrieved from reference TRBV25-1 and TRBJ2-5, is EADIYQTPRYLVIGTGKKITLECSQTMGHDKMYWYQQDPGMELHLIHYSYGVNSTEKGDLSSESTVSRIRTEHFPLTLESARPSHTSQYLCASSDGGETQYFGPGTRLLVL.

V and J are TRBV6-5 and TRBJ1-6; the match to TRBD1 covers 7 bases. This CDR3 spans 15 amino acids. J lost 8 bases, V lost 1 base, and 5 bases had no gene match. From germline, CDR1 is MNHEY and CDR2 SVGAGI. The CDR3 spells CASSYLTGRHSPLHF. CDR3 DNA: TGTGCCAGCAGTTACTTGACAGGGAGGCATTCACCCCTCCACTTT.

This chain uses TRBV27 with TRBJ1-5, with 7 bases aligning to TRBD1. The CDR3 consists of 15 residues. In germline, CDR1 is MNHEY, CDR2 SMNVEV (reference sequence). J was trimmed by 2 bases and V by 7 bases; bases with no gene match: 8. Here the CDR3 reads CASMRQGRGNQPQHF. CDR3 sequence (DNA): TGTGCCAGCATGAGACAGGGTCGGGGCAATCAGCCCCAGCATTTT.

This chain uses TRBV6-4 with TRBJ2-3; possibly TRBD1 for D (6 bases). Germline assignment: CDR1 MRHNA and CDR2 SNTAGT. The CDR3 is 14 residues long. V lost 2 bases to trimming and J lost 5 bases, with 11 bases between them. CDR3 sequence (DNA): TGTGCCAGCAGTGACGAGGGGGTTGGAGATACGCAGTATTTT. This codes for CASSDEGVGDTQYF.